This T cell receptor (beta chain) was identified in a study of cytomegalovirus exposure and HLA in healthy donors. For the study at large: Out of 398 genotyped donors, roughly 83% belonged to the Caucasian-associated ancestry cluster.

The PCR contained 60 Vbeta and 13 Jbeta primers. The data were produced by immunoSEQ multiplex PCR, yet TCRdb's version contains in-frame clones alone and is incomplete. In all, the sample yields some 70,000 clones. Notes on this clone: Its antigen is unknown.

General study points: A later analysis showed TCR association rates differing by HLA locus, peaking at DRB1 and lowest at HLA-C. It was reported in a later analysis that an Asian-associated ancestry cluster showed fewer N-insertions than the 666-donor mean.

CDR1 LNHDA and CDR2 SQIVND come from the germline V gene (reference sequence). The CDR3 has 13 amino acids. V was trimmed by 4 bases and J by 4 bases, leaving 10 bases between them. Sequences were obtained from PBMCs. The origin of this receptor is a man in his forties in good health and CMV-seronegative. V and J are TRBV19 and TRBJ1-1, with unresolved D. CDR3 amino acids: CASSSQLSTEAFF. The CDR3 DNA sequence: TGTGCCAGTAGTAGTCAACTTTCCACTGAAGCTTTCTTT.